The source of this TCR beta chain is a study of T cell changes during pregnancy in multiple sclerosis (dated by TCRdb to the late 2010s). Notes on the research overall: Changes in the T cell repertoire over the course of pregnancy were examined in this study in women with multiple sclerosis.

Of note for this clone: Its cognate antigen has yet to be identified. Per-base quality was not reported, and no clone a single base away is much larger than it.

Libraries were made using the immunoSEQ multiplex PCR assay. This is the immuneACCESS table as TCRdb keeps it, with only in-frame sequences that have V and J called. A part of the clones is gone; compared with another copy, unresolved V genes explain less than half, and the rest is unexplained. The sample records some 90,000 clones, 91% of which are singletons. The ten largest clonotypes hold about 1.6% of the sample. The CDR3 starts with the cysteine, ends with the phenylalanine, and has 14 residues. Only CDR3 DNA remains: 42 bases, in frame from the first base. V is trimmed back by 2 bases and J by 9 bases, and the junction contains 9 bases that no gene match accounts for. The germline V gene supplies CDR1 MNHEY and CDR2 SVGAGI.

The TCR originated in a female donor in good health, enrolled as a control in a pregnancy study. Specimen: peripheral blood, collected after pregnancy. The chain employs TRBV6-5 and TRBJ2-7, with 8 junctional bases fitting TRBD1. The CDR3 protein sequence reads: CASSYKGQGMGQYF. The nucleotide sequence is TGTGCCAGCAGTTACAAAGGACAGGGAATGGGGCAGTACTTC.